This T cell receptor beta chain was documented in a study of blood T cell repertoires in COVID-19. Sequencing was performed with immunoSEQ multiplex PCR; in TCRdb, only in-frame clones are kept and a portion is missing. The sample has 90,000 to 100,000 clones; about 81% are singletons. The CDR3 has 16 residues. With 0 bases clipped from V and 6 bases from J, the junction kept 6 bases outside the gene matches. Germline CDR1 is SGHTS and CDR2 is YDEGEE. The sample was peripheral blood. This receptor was identified in a man older than 75 with acute or convalescent COVID-19. V gene TRBV5-8 combines with J gene TRBJ2-5, with 12 bases that match TRBD2. CDR3 sequence reads: CASSLVSSGRGKTQYF. DNA of the CDR3: TGTGCCAGCAGCTTGGTCTCTAGCGGGAGGGGGAAGACCCAGTACTTC.